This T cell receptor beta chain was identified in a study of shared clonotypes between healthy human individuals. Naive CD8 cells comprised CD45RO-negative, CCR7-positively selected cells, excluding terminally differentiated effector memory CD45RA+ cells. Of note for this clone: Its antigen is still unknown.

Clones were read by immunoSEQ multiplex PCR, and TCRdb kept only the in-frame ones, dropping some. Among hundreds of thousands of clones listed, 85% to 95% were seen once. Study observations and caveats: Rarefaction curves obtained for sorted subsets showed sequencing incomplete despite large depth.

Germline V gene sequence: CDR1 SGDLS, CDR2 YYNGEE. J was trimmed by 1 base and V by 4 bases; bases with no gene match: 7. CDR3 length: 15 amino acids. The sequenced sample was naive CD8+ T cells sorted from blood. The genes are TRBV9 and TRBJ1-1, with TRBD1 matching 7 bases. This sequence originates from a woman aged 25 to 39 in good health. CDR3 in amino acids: CASSPRTGENTEAFF. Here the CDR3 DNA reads TGTGCCAGCAGCCCTCGAACAGGGGAGAACACTGAAGCTTTCTTT.